The clone carrying this T cell receptor beta chain was detected ten times or more. Antigen specificity is unknown. The read ends 3 residues before the CDR3 terminus; that terminus is restored from the germline J gene. CDR3 length equals 15 residues. J lost 0 bases, V lost 7 bases, and 5 bases had no gene match. Germline V CDR1 and CDR2: SNHLY, FYNNEI. Sequencing was performed with immunoSEQ multiplex PCR; in TCRdb, only in-frame clones are kept and a portion is missing. The repertoire shows about 64,000 clones, none seen only once; the top ten take roughly 1.5%. These data originate in a study of T cell clonality in common variable immunodeficiency. Study-level findings and limits: CVID subjects had higher TCRbeta clonality than healthy controls, most marked in about a third. Common variable immunodeficiency TCR beta sequences reportedly had fewer deletions and N-nucleotide insertions.

Blood samples were heparinized, roughly 5 to 8.5 ml per donor. The source of this sequence is a person aged 18-69 years in good health. Sequenced sample: peripheral blood mononuclear cells. This chain uses TRBV2 with TRBJ2-2; 7 nucleotides agree with TRBD1. CDR3 sequence reads: CASKGTETNTGELFF. The part of the CDR3 DNA that was read is TGTGCCAGCAAAGGGACAGAGACGAACACCGGGGAG.